These T cell receptor beta chains were read from a single sample in a study of cytomegalovirus exposure and HLA in healthy donors. Only in-frame clones appear in the TCRdb table, and some are missing; sequencing was by immunoSEQ multiplex PCR. The data show more than 100,000 clones, 82% seen once. Sample: PBMCs. These receptor sequences come from a woman between 50 and 59 years old in good health and CMV-seropositive. CDR3s include the opening cysteine and the closing phenylalanine or tryptophan. Each record gives: clone size, D gene, V gene, J gene, CDR3 protein, CDR3 DNA. The D gene is left open where the match is weak. Clone size is stated in some rows and not others, as once, few, many or a class when expanded.

clone size: -
D gene: TRBD2
V gene: TRBV7-2
J gene: TRBJ2-1
CDR3 protein: CASSPRRGGGYYNEQFF
CDR3 DNA: TGTGCCAGCAGCCCCCGTAGGGGCGGGGGGTACTACAATGAGCAGTTCTTC

clone size: few
D gene: TRBD2
V gene: TRBV9
J gene: TRBJ2-2
CDR3 protein: CASSVTSGGAGTGELFF
CDR3 DNA: TGTGCCAGCAGCGTAACTAGCGGGGGGGCCGGCACCGGGGAGCTGTTTTTT

clone size: -
D gene: TRBD1
V gene: TRBV25-1
J gene: TRBJ1-3
CDR3 protein: CASSDQGDLSGNTIYF
CDR3 DNA: TGTGCCAGCAGTGACCAGGGGGATCTCTCTGGAAACACCATATATTTT

clone size: -
D gene: -
V gene: TRBV2
J gene: TRBJ2-2
CDR3 protein: CASYREQSTGELFF
CDR3 DNA: TGTGCCAGCTACCGGGAGCAGTCGACCGGGGAGCTGTTTTTT

clone size: few
D gene: -
V gene: TRBV11-2
J gene: TRBJ2-1
CDR3 protein: CASSLAHSPSYNEQFF
CDR3 DNA: TGTGCCAGCAGCTTAGCACATTCCCCCTCCTACAATGAGCAGTTCTTC

clone size: few
D gene: TRBD1
V gene: TRBV6-6
J gene: TRBJ1-2
CDR3 protein: CASSAQGRHYGYTF
CDR3 DNA: TGTGCCAGCAGTGCACAGGGGAGACACTATGGCTACACCTTC

clone size: -
D gene: TRBD1
V gene: TRBV5-1
J gene: TRBJ2-5
CDR3 protein: CASSFGTGEETQYF
CDR3 DNA: TGCGCCAGCAGCTTCGGGACAGGAGAAGAGACCCAGTACTTC

clone size: -
D gene: -
V gene: TRBV28
J gene: TRBJ2-3
CDR3 protein: CASSPGGTSTDTQYF
CDR3 DNA: TGTGCCAGCAGCCCTGGAGGCACTAGCACAGATACGCAGTATTTT

clone size: -
D gene: TRBD2
V gene: TRBV18
J gene: TRBJ2-3
CDR3 protein: CASSPISLIAGAADTQYF
CDR3 DNA: TGTGCCAGCTCACCAATCTCTTTAATAGCGGGAGCCGCAGATACGCAGTATTTT

clone size: -
D gene: TRBD1
V gene: TRBV7-2
J gene: TRBJ2-5
CDR3 protein: CASSFNRGEETQYF
CDR3 DNA: TGTGCCAGCAGCTTCAACAGGGGGGAAGAGACCCAGTACTTC

clone size: -
D gene: -
V gene: TRBV30
J gene: TRBJ2-3
CDR3 protein: CAWSGGITDTQYF
CDR3 DNA: TGTGCCTGGTCGGGCGGGATAACAGATACGCAGTATTTT

clone size: -
D gene: TRBD2
V gene: TRBV30
J gene: TRBJ2-3
CDR3 protein: CAWSVRQTSGTDTQYF
CDR3 DNA: TGTGCCTGGAGTGTAAGGCAGACTAGCGGCACAGATACGCAGTATTTT